A selection of T cell receptor beta chains follows, all from one sample in a study of persistence of HIV-infected CD4 T cells. Sequenced by immunoSEQ multiplex PCR; TCRdb stores in-frame clones only, minus some. The sample shows roughly 20,000 clones, 65% of them seen only once. The antigens for these receptors are not known. Here the sequenced sample was CD4+ T cells sorted from PBMCs after approximately 19-hour stimulation, taken from a patient who received antiretroviral therapy. These receptors originate from an adult woman with HIV who was CMV-seropositive. Each CDR3 is given with its conserved first and last residue. A D gene is named only where the DNA matches it firmly. Clone size is given for some rows only: seen once, a few or many times, or a class if the clone is expanded.

>few|TRBJ1-2|TRBD1|TRBV28|14
TGTGCCAGCAGTTCGGGCTACAGGGGGGGTGGCTACACCTTC
CASSSGYRGGGYTF
>NA|TRBJ1-3|NA|TRBV29-1|13
TGCAGCGTTGGCCAGGCGGGAGGAAACACCATATATTTT
CSVGQAGGNTIYF
>once|TRBJ1-1|NA|TRBV3-1/TRBV3-2|13
TGTGCCAGCAGCCACGCAGGGCGGGCTGAAGCTTTCTTT
CASSHAGRAEAFF
>NA|TRBJ2-3|NA|TRBV10-1|13
TGCGCCAGCAGTGAGTCAGGGACAGATACGCAGTATTTT
CASSESGTDTQYF
>NA|TRBJ1-1|NA|TRBV5-4|15
TGTGCCAGCAGCTTGGACGCAAGGGCGGGGGCTGAAGCTTTCTTT
CASSLDARAGAEAFF
>once|TRBJ2-2|TRBD2|TRBV18|16
TGTGCCAGCTCAGACTTTAACAGAGCGGGGACCGGGGAGCTGTTTTTT
CASSDFNRAGTGELFF
>NA|TRBJ2-4|TRBD2|TRBV2|16
TGTGCCAGCAGCCTTAGGACTAGCGGGGGGCGGGACATTCAGTACTTC
CASSLRTSGGRDIQYF
>NA|TRBJ2-2|NA|TRBV29-1|13
TGCAGCGTTGATCAGGGAAACACCGGGGAGCTGTTTTTT
CSVDQGNTGELFF
>medium-sized|TRBJ1-1|NA|TRBV2|17
TGTGCCAGCACCCCGATTGGACAGAAAACTTTGAACACTGAAGCTTTCTTT
CASTPIGQKTLNTEAFF
>NA|TRBJ2-5|NA|TRBV7-9|15
TGTGCCAGCAGCTCCCCGGCCAGCTCCCGGGAGACCCAGTACTTC
CASSSPASSRETQYF
>NA|TRBJ1-6|NA|TRBV18|14
TGTGCCAGCTCAGGAACAGGCGGTGATTCACCCCTCCACTTT
CASSGTGGDSPLHF
>NA|TRBJ1-5|NA|TRBV10-2|14
TGCGCCAGCAGTGAATTCCGAGGCAATCAGCCCCAGCATTTT
CASSEFRGNQPQHF
>few|TRBJ1-5|NA|TRBV3-1/TRBV3-2|15
TGTGCCAGCAGCCAAGATTGGGGTGTCGGGCAGCCCCAGCATTTT
CASSQDWGVGQPQHF
>NA|TRBJ1-2|NA|TRBV12-3/TRBV12-4|13
TGTGCCAGCAGTTCTCGTACAGGGTCTGGCTACACCTTC
CASSSRTGSGYTF
>NA|TRBJ1-1|NA|TRBV6-6|14
TGTGCCAGCAGTTCCCCCCGGGACTCCGGGGGAGCTTTCTTT
CASSSPRDSGGAFF
>NA|TRBJ1-3|NA|TRBV6-1|14
TGTGCCAGCAGTGAAGCCCCACAGGAAAACACCATATATTTT
CASSEAPQENTIYF
>NA|TRBJ1-4|TRBD1|TRBV4-2|16
TGTGCCAGCAGCCAAGGCAAGGACAGGGAGAATGAAAAACTGTTTTTT
CASSQGKDRENEKLFF
>medium-sized|TRBJ1-1|TRBD1|TRBV29-1|13
TGCAGCGTGGTAACAGGGGGCGGCACTGAAGCTTTCTTT
CSVVTGGGTEAFF
>few|TRBJ2-2|NA|TRBV7-8|18
TGTGCCAGCAGCTTAGGAAAAATCAGCGGGTCCTTCGTCGGGGAGCTGTTTTTT
CASSLGKISGSFVGELFF